Shown below are 31 T cell receptor beta chains from a single sample sequenced in a study of blood T cells in healthy people across ages. Primers used in a second PCR of about 7 to 12 cycles were a sample-barcoded 5' primer and a J-beta primer mix. TCRdb analysed the 5' RACE reads with MiXCR anew, one entry per CDR3 protein. The sample yields about 940,000 distinct CDR3 sequences, roughly 43% seen once. The material sequenced was blood. Receptors were obtained from a man aged 25-45 years in good health.

The rearrangement joins TRBV30 to TRBJ2-5; 8 positions agree with TRBD2. The DNA end lines up better with TRBJ2-7; the J call may be wrong. The CDR3 is made up of 14 amino acids. Germline CDR1 and CDR2: GTSNPN and SVGIG (reference sequence). The CDR3 sequence: CAWSVAGGHYEQYF. The CDR3, as DNA: TGTGCCTGGAGTGTCGCGGGGGGCCACTACGAGCAGTACTTC.

The rearrangement links TRBV7-2 to TRBJ2-5, with no clear D. Germline CDR1 and CDR2: SGHTA and FQGNSA. V lost 0 bases to trimming and J lost 2 bases, with 4 bases between them. The CDR3 runs to 13 residues. CDR3 amino acids: CASSLAYQETQYF. CDR3 in DNA: TGTGCCAGCAGCTTAGCCTATCAAGAGACCCAGTACTTC.

The chain uses TRBV4-3 and TRBJ1-6; TRBD1 is a possible D gene (6 bases). Germline values: CDR1 LGHNA, CDR2 YSLEER. Trimming removed 0 bases at V and 14 bases at J, with 17 bases between. There are 15 residues in the CDR3. The CDR3 is CASSQDWGTRGALHF. The CDR3, as DNA: TGCGCCAGCAGCCAAGATTGGGGGACACGGGGGGCCCTCCACTTT.

This clonotype occurred a few times. This chain connects TRBV10-3 to TRBJ2-5; maybe TRBD1 (6 bases). Germline values: CDR1 ENHRY, CDR2 SYGVKD. The CDR3 is 13 amino acids. V lost 4 bases to trimming and J lost 1 base, with 7 bases between them. CDR3 nucleotides: TGTGCCATCAGTGGGACAGTCCAAGAGACCCAGTACTTC. This gives the protein CAISGTVQETQYF.

The CDR3 DNA reads as TGCGCCAGCAGCGTGGGACAGGGGGACACTGAAGCTTTCTTT. Its protein product is CASSVGQGDTEAFF. V and J are TRBV5-1 and TRBJ1-1, with 11 bases that match TRBD1. V gave up 4 bases and J gave up 3 bases; unmatched junction bases: 2. CDR1 is SGHRS, CDR2 YFSETQ, per germline. The CDR3 length is 14 residues.

This clonotype appeared a few times. V usage is TRBV29-1 and J usage is TRBJ1-2, with 8 bases matching TRBD1. V was clipped by 1 base and J by 5 bases; unmatched bases: 6. The germline V gene has CDR1 SQVTM and CDR2 ANQGSEA. The CDR3 consists of 14 residues. The CDR3: CSVEATDRVYGYTF. CDR3 sequence (DNA): TGCAGCGTTGAAGCAACGGACAGGGTTTATGGCTACACCTTC.

The V gene is TRBV6-5, the J gene TRBJ2-7; TRBD1 matches 9 bases. Germline trimming cut 4 bases from V and 0 bases from J; bases unmatched to any gene: 4. The germline V gene encodes CDR1 MNHEY and CDR2 SVGAGI. CDR3 length: 15 residues. For the CDR3, the DNA is TGTGCCAGCAGTTCCTCGGACAGGGGCTCCTACGAGCAGTACTTC. This gives the protein CASSSSDRGSYEQYF.

The table lists this clonotype with many counts. The chain couples TRBV3-1 to TRBJ2-7; D might be TRBD1 (6 bases). CDR1 is LGHDT and CDR2 is YNNKEL in the germline V gene (reference sequence). The CDR3 covers 15 residues. Trimming removed 1 base from V and 1 base from J, with 11 bases in between. CDR3: CASSQGSRGSYEQYF. The DNA of the CDR3 is TGTGCCAGCAGCCAAGGGTCCAGGGGATCCTACGAGCAGTACTTC.

This clonotype came up a few times. The J gene is TRBJ1-6, the V gene TRBV29-1; 7 nucleotides match TRBD1. J gave up 6 bases and V 7 bases, and 6 bases lay outside the gene matches. The V gene's germline CDR1 is SQVTM and CDR2 ANQGSEA. The CDR3 runs to 13 residues. The CDR3 coding sequence is TGCAGCGCAGCGGGACAGCCTAATTCACCCCTCCACTTT. Its translation is CSAAGQPNSPLHF.

This clonotype was observed a few times. The chain couples TRBV7-9 to TRBJ2-7, with D possibly being TRBD1 (6 bases). The CDR3 has 15 residues. Trimming pared 1 base from V and 3 bases from J, leaving 13 bases between. Germline V gene lookup returns CDR1 SEHNR and CDR2 FQNEAQ (reference sequence). CDR3 residues: CASSLGPGHLYEQYF. The DNA of the CDR3 is TGTGCCAGCAGCTTAGGACCGGGACATCTCTACGAGCAGTACTTC.

The chain has TRBV27 and TRBJ1-2; D uncertain. Germline CDR1 MNHEY, CDR2 SMNVEV (reference sequence). This CDR3 is built from 16 residues. Deletions cut 3 bases from V and 4 bases from J, with 18 bases between. The DNA of the CDR3 is TGTGCCAGCAGTTTTCTGAGTCCTGGTTTGGGCTATGGCTACACCTTC. Translating it yields CASSFLSPGLGYGYTF.

The chain has TRBV27 and TRBJ1-5, with D perhaps matching TRBD1 (5 bases). Germline CDR1 is MNHEY and CDR2 is SMNVEV (reference sequence). V was cut by 3 bases and J by 3 bases, with 9 bases left in between. The CDR3 has 14 residues. In DNA, the CDR3 is TGTGCCAGCAGTTTCCAGGGTTACAATCAGCCCCAGCATTTT. It encodes CASSFQGYNQPQHF.

This clonotype showed up just a few times. The chain has TRBV7-2 and TRBJ2-7; D not certain. V lost 0 bases and J 1 base, leaving 10 bases between the germline ends. The CDR3 consists of 15 residues. Germline lookup yields CDR1 SGHTA and CDR2 FQGNSA. Written as DNA, the CDR3 is TGTGCCAGCAGCTTAGCGACAAAGCCTTCCTACGAGCAGTACTTC. Translating it yields CASSLATKPSYEQYF.

V gene TRBV12-3 or TRBV12-4 combines with J gene TRBJ2-7; no firm D call. Trimming took off 1 base at V and 6 bases at J, with 13 bases between the two ends. The CDR3 has 14 amino acids. The CDR3, as DNA: TGTGCCAGCAGTTTAGGGTTCTCCCCAGCCGAGCAGTACTTC. Its translation: CASSLGFSPAEQYF.

The chain links TRBV28 to TRBJ1-2; no clear D gene. The CDR3 spans 12 residues. Per the germline V gene, CDR1 is MDHEN and CDR2 is SYDVKM. With 5 bases removed from V and 13 bases from J, the gap between germline ends came to 17 bases. DNA of the CDR3: TGTGCCAGCAGTGACCCAGCTCGGGAGGCCACCTTC. It encodes CASSDPAREATF.

The chain couples TRBV4-1 to TRBJ2-1; 9 bases line up with TRBD2. Per the germline V gene, CDR1 is MGHRA and CDR2 is YSYEKL. The CDR3 loop spans 17 amino acids. With 1 base clipped from V and 7 bases from J, the junction kept 11 bases outside the gene matches. In DNA form, the CDR3 reads TGCGCCAGCAGCCAAGGCCCTCCGGGACTAGCCGGGAATGAGCAGTTCTTC. This encodes CASSQGPPGLAGNEQFF.

The chain is built from TRBV6-1 and TRBJ2-2, with D possibly matching TRBD1 (6 bases). Trimming shortened V by 8 bases and J by 5 bases, and 18 bases separated the two germline ends. The germline V gene has CDR1 MNHNS and CDR2 SASEGT. The CDR3 contains 15 residues. The CDR3 spells CASRNGATGTGELFF. The CDR3 nucleotides read TGTGCCAGCCGGAATGGGGCCACAGGGACCGGGGAGCTGTTTTTT.

This clonotype was counted a few times. The V and J genes are TRBV4-2 and TRBJ1-5; no reliable D call. Germline loops: CDR1 LGHNA, CDR2 YNFKEQ. With 8 bases removed from V and 4 bases from J, the gap between germline ends came to 9 bases. This CDR3 contains 12 residues. The CDR3 here is CASGVPNQPQHF. Here the CDR3 DNA reads TGTGCCAGCGGCGTTCCAAATCAGCCCCAGCATTTT.

This chain links TRBV3-1 with TRBJ1-1, with no clear D. Germline loops: CDR1 LGHDT, CDR2 YNNKEL (reference sequence). Trimming pared 0 bases from V and 1 base from J, leaving 6 bases between. CDR3 length equals 14 residues. The CDR3 loop reads CASSQDATNTEAFF. In nucleotides, the CDR3 is TGTGCCAGCAGCCAAGACGCCACGAACACTGAAGCTTTCTTT.

This clonotype was counted a few times. The V call is TRBV7-2, the J call TRBJ2-3; no reliable D call. Germline values: CDR1 SGHTA, CDR2 FQGNSA. The CDR3 loop spans 16 amino acids. With 1 base removed from V and 3 bases from J, the gap between germline ends came to 14 bases. The CDR3 reads CASSLEAAFLTDTQYF. The CDR3 coding sequence is TGTGCCAGCAGCTTAGAGGCGGCCTTTCTGACAGATACGCAGTATTTT.

This clonotype was seen more than once but under ten times. The chain links TRBV28 to TRBJ1-4, with 9 bases matching TRBD1. The CDR3 has 18 residues. Germline CDR1 is MDHEN and CDR2 is SYDVKM. V shed 6 bases and J 0 bases; nucleotides not matched to a gene: 11. CDR3 sequence reads: CASSVPGQGIATNEKLFF. The CDR3 DNA reads TGTGCCAGCAGCGTTCCGGGACAGGGAATTGCAACTAATGAAAAACTGTTTTTT.

This clonotype was found many times. The chain links TRBV4-2 to TRBJ2-1; 12 bases match TRBD1. The CDR3 totals 16 residues. Germline V lookup: CDR1 LGHNA, CDR2 YNFKEQ. Losses at the gene ends were 0 bases for V and 6 bases for J; bases not matched to a gene: 3. CDR3: CASSQETGQGANEQFF. In DNA, the CDR3 is TGTGCCAGCAGCCAAGAAACGGGACAGGGGGCCAATGAGCAGTTCTTC.

The genes are TRBV5-6 and TRBJ2-7, with no clear D. CDR3 size: 14 residues. From germline, CDR1 is SGHDT and CDR2 YYEEEE. V dropped 5 bases and J dropped 0 bases, with 12 bases sitting between them. In DNA, the CDR3 is TGTGCCAGCAGTCTCCAAACGACCTCCTACGAGCAGTACTTC. Protein: CASSLQTTSYEQYF.

This chain connects TRBV7-2 to TRBJ2-3, with a tentative D call TRBD2 (6 bases). The V end lost 6 bases, the J end lost 8 bases, and 21 bases lay between the germline ends. In germline, CDR1 is SGHTA, CDR2 FQGNSA. The CDR3 covers 15 residues. The DNA of the CDR3 is TGTGCCAGCAGTTCACGGTCCCCCGGGGGAGTTACGCAGTATTTT. This gives the protein CASSSRSPGGVTQYF.

This chain connects TRBV12-3 or TRBV12-4 to TRBJ1-4; maybe TRBD1 (5 bases). The CDR3 is 15 residues long. Trimming removed 6 bases at V and 8 bases at J, with 19 bases between. CDR3 sequence reads: CASSLVGGFQEKLFF. In nucleotides, the CDR3 is TGTGCCAGCAGCCTAGTGGGGGGATTCCAGGAAAAACTGTTTTTT.

The genes are TRBV7-9 and TRBJ1-2; no clear D gene. The V end was cut by 1 base, the J end by 8 bases, with 8 bases between. Germline V gene lookup returns CDR1 SEHNR and CDR2 FQNEAQ (reference sequence). This CDR3 comprises 12 residues. The CDR3 DNA follows: TGTGCCAGCAGCTTAGATTACGGAGGCTACACCTTC. As protein: CASSLDYGGYTF.

Only a few counts were recorded for this clonotype. The chain couples TRBV4-2 to TRBJ2-1; D not certain. V lost 0 bases and J 0 bases, leaving 6 bases between the germline ends. The germline V gene encodes CDR1 LGHNA and CDR2 YNFKEQ. The CDR3 has 15 residues. The CDR3: CASSQDPSSYNEQFF. Here the CDR3 DNA reads TGTGCCAGCAGCCAAGACCCGAGCTCCTACAATGAGCAGTTCTTC.

The J gene is TRBJ2-5, the V gene TRBV2; 7 nucleotides line up with TRBD1. Germline CDR1 reads SNHLY; CDR2 reads FYNNEI. This CDR3 region has 13 residues. The ends lost 8 bases at V and 11 bases at J; junction bases unmatched: 14. CDR3 nucleotide sequence: TGTGCCAGCGCCATTGGGACAGCCGGGGAGCAGTACTTC. Translating it yields CASAIGTAGEQYF.

The chain uses TRBV7-2 and TRBJ2-7; the D gene is possibly TRBD2 (5 bases). Germline V gene data show CDR1 as SGHTA and CDR2 as FQGNSA. The CDR3 runs to 18 residues. The V end lost 5 bases, the J end lost 7 bases, and 30 bases lay between the germline ends. The CDR3 reads CASSRRWAGVPPDNEQYF. CDR3 bases: TGTGCCAGCAGCCGGCGATGGGCGGGCGTCCCTCCTGACAATGAGCAGTACTTC.

The CDR3 loop reads CASSLRLATSYNEQFF. In nucleotides, the CDR3 is TGTGCCAGCAGCTTAAGACTAGCTACGTCCTACAATGAGCAGTTCTTC. The V gene is TRBV7-9, the J gene TRBJ2-1; 7 nucleotides agree with TRBD2. Germline CDR1 reads SEHNR; CDR2 reads FQNEAQ (reference sequence). The CDR3 covers 16 residues. V trimming: 2 bases; J trimming: 1 base; junction bases outside the gene matches: 5.

The chain uses TRBV9 and TRBJ2-1; 7 bases are shared with TRBD1. The CDR3 covers 13 residues. V shed 4 bases, J shed 9 bases, and the junction held 7 bases outside the gene matches. The V gene's germline CDR1 is SGDLS and CDR2 YYNGEE. This CDR3 reads CASSTGQSREQFF. The CDR3 DNA is TGTGCCAGCAGCACGGGACAGTCCCGTGAGCAGTTCTTC.